This T cell receptor beta chain was documented in a study of cytomegalovirus exposure and HLA in healthy donors. Findings and limits, study-wide: For presence/absence analyses, sequencing depth was assumed to be roughly uniform across donors. Most TCR beta V segments were productive about 87% or about 30% of the time in an earlier analysis. According to a later analysis, most TCR beta chains associated with CMV appeared HLA-restricted.

Concerning this clone: Antigen specificity is unknown.

V gave up 6 bases and J gave up 5 bases, with 16 bases separating them. The germline V gene has CDR1 MNHEY and CDR2 SMNVEV (reference sequence). The length of the CDR3 is 15 residues. In the PCR, 60 Vbeta and 13 Jbeta primers were used. Using immunoSEQ multiplex PCR, the repertoire was profiled, and TCRdb retains in-frame clones only, with some absent. The sample table includes 50,000 or so clones. The receptor was isolated from a man in his forties in good health and CMV-seropositive. The chain couples TRBV27 to TRBJ1-4; possible D gene TRBD1, 5 bases. The specimen sequenced was PBMCs. CDR3 nucleotides: TGTGCCAGCAGGCCCTTCACGGGGGGGAATGAAAAACTGTTTTTT. Residues: CASRPFTGGNEKLFF.